The clone carrying this T cell receptor (beta chain) was seen only a few times. The data originate from a study of cytomegalovirus exposure and HLA in healthy donors. The wider study: Drawn from HLA-typed donors, around 85 million unique TCRs were held in an early data release.

The PCR contained 60 Vbeta and 13 Jbeta primers. This table comes from immunoSEQ multiplex PCR, and its TCRdb copy is limited to in-frame clones, with some not included. The repertoire holds 100,000 to 140,000 clones, with around 72% as singletons. Trimming cost V 1 base and J 4 bases, with 10 bases left between them. From germline, CDR1 is SEHNR and CDR2 FQNEAQ (reference sequence). The CDR3 runs 14 residues. Material: PBMCs. This receptor was taken from a middle-aged woman in good health and CMV-seropositive. V and J are TRBV7-9 and TRBJ1-1; D not resolved. CDR3 in amino acids: CASSLVLTGTEAFF. For the CDR3, the DNA is TGTGCCAGCAGCTTAGTTCTGACGGGCACTGAAGCTTTCTTT.